This T cell receptor (beta chain) was sequenced in a study of CD8+CD57+ T cells in acquired aplastic anemia. Germline V lookup: CDR1 SEHNR, CDR2 FQNEAQ (reference sequence). The CDR3 sequence is 14 residues long. Trimming took 5 bases from V and 8 from J, leaving 18 bases between them. TCR beta VDJ combinations and CDR3 sequences were profiled from genomic DNA. TCRdb analysed the reads with MiXCR anew, one entry per CDR3 protein. The repertoire holds under 250,000 distinct CDR3 sequences, with around three fifths as singletons. Patients who underwent sequencing had shown CD8+CD57+ cell expansion by flow cytometry. All participating patients were living with severe acquired aplastic anemia. Patients were untreated when blood was sampled. Points from the study as a whole: Under 35 was the count of CD8+ CDR3 sequences that patients shared with controls. Researchers reported that CD8+ Simpson's diversity was not significantly different in patients versus controls.

This clonotype was observed a handful of times. The antigen is unknown. The TCR originated in a human donor with aplastic anemia. Input material: sorted CD4+, CD8+, or CD8+CD57+ T cells (not recorded which) from PBMCs. This sequence joins TRBV7-9 and TRBJ1-1; D possibly corresponds to TRBD1 (6 bases). CDR3 bases: TGTGCCAGCAGCCTAGGACAGATGCGGGAAGAAGCTTTCTTT. Protein: CASSLGQMREEAFF.